This T cell receptor beta chain was profiled in a study of glioma-infiltrating T cells. Study-level points and caveats: Only very few CDR3 sequences appeared in both tissue and blood.

TCR alpha and beta CDR3 regions were amplified from RNA using iRepertoire nested multiplex PCR. TCRdb itself ran the multiplex PCR reads through MiXCR, one entry per CDR3 protein. The sample lists around 120,000 distinct CDR3 sequences; 24% were seen once. CDR1 is MRHNA and CDR2 is SNTAGT in the germline V gene. The CDR3 consists of 13 residues. The ends were cut back, 7 bases at V and 1 base at J, with 10 bases in the middle. This clonotype was found a few times. Its antigen is unknown. This chain uses TRBV6-4 with TRBJ1-1; no firm D call. The TCR comes from a human donor with low-grade glioma or glioblastoma, undergoing nonglioma brain surgery, or in good health (not recorded which). Sequences were obtained from glioma tissue, nonneoplastic brain tissue, or PBMCs (not recorded which). CDR3 sequence: CASTFDPNTEAFF. The DNA of the CDR3 is TGTGCCAGCACCTTCGACCCGAACACTGAAGCTTTCTTT.